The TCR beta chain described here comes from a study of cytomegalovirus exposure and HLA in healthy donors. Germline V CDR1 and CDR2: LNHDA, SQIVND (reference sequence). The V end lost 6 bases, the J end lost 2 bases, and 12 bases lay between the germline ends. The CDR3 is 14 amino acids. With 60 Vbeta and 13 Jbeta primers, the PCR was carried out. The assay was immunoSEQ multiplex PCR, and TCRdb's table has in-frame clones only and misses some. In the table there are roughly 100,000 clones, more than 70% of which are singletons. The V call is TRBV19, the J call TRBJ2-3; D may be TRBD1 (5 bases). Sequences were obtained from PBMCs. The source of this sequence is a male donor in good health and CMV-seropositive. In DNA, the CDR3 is TGTGCCAGTAGCCCAAGACAGATCACAGATACGCAGTATTTT. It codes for CASSPRQITDTQYF. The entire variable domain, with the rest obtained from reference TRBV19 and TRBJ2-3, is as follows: DGGITQSPKYLFRKEGQNVTLSCEQNLNHDAMYWYRQDPGQGLRLIYYSQIVNDFQKGDIAEGYSVSREKKESFPLTVTSAQKNPTAFYLCASSPRQITDTQYFGPGTRLTVL.